These T cell receptor beta chains were read from a single sample in a study of CD8 T cells in ankylosing spondylitis. TCRdb re-called the 5' RACE reads with MiXCR, one entry per CDR3 protein. The data contain 200,000 to 250,000 distinct CDR3 sequences, over 9.5% of them seen just once; the ten biggest clones take up about 20%. Sequenced sample: blood, either unsorted or a sorted T cell fraction (not recorded which). Every receptor here comes from a male donor with ankylosing spondylitis or in good health (not recorded which). Each CDR3 is given with its conserved first and last residue. A D gene is named only where the DNA matches it firmly. Clone sizes are given selectively: once, few, many, or a class where the clone is expanded.

abundance: many; d_gene: .; v_gene: TRBV6-5; j_gene: TRBJ2-1; CDR3nt: TGTGCCAGCAGTTACTCCCCCACTACAGGGATCTACAATGAGCAGTTCTTC; CDR3aa: CASSYSPTTGIYNEQFF
abundance: many; d_gene: .; v_gene: TRBV12-3/TRBV12-4; j_gene: TRBJ1-2; CDR3nt: TGTGCCAGCAGCGTTCAGGACAATTATGGCTACACCTTC; CDR3aa: CASSVQDNYGYTF
abundance: many; d_gene: .; v_gene: TRBV5-5; j_gene: TRBJ2-1; CDR3nt: TGTGCCAGCAGCGCGACAGAGTACAATGAGCAGTTCTTC; CDR3aa: CASSATEYNEQFF
abundance: many; d_gene: .; v_gene: TRBV12-3/TRBV12-4; j_gene: TRBJ1-3; CDR3nt: TGTGCCAGCAGTTTAGCGGAAGGCAGAAACACCATATATTTT; CDR3aa: CASSLAEGRNTIYF
abundance: .; d_gene: TRBD1; v_gene: TRBV19; j_gene: TRBJ1-6; CDR3nt: TGTGCCAGTAGTATCGAGACAGGGTGGCCACCCCTCCACTTT; CDR3aa: CASSIETGWPPLHF
abundance: .; d_gene: .; v_gene: TRBV3-1; j_gene: TRBJ2-6; CDR3nt: TGTGCCAGCAGCCAAGATCGGTCACAATCTGGGGCCAACGTCCTGCCTTTC; CDR3aa: CASSQDRSQSGANVLPF
abundance: few; d_gene: .; v_gene: TRBV7-2; j_gene: TRBJ2-2; CDR3nt: TGTGCCAGCAGCCAGCATGGGCGCCGGGTGCCCGGGGAGCTGTTTTTT; CDR3aa: CASSQHGRRVPGELFF
abundance: .; d_gene: .; v_gene: TRBV21-1; j_gene: TRBJ2-5; CDR3nt: TGTGCCAGCAGACAAAAGCGGGAGACCCAGTACTTC; CDR3aa: CASRQKRETQYF
abundance: .; d_gene: .; v_gene: TRBV5-1; j_gene: TRBJ1-2; CDR3nt: TGCGCCAGCAGCTTGGCCGCGGACAGCTTACCTAACTATGGCTACACCTTC; CDR3aa: CASSLAADSLPNYGYTF
abundance: .; d_gene: .; v_gene: TRBV5-1; j_gene: TRBJ2-7; CDR3nt: TGCGCCAGCAGCCCGACGGGTGGAGGAGATTACGAGCAGTACTTC; CDR3aa: CASSPTGGGDYEQYF
abundance: many; d_gene: .; v_gene: TRBV29-1; j_gene: TRBJ2-7; CDR3nt: TGCAGCGTTGCCGGGATTAGCTACGAGCAGTACTTC; CDR3aa: CSVAGISYEQYF
abundance: many; d_gene: .; v_gene: TRBV3-1; j_gene: TRBJ2-7; CDR3nt: TGTGCCAGCAGCCAGGAAGCGACCCACGAGCAGTACTTC; CDR3aa: CASSQEATHEQYF
abundance: many; d_gene: .; v_gene: TRBV7-2; j_gene: TRBJ2-7; CDR3nt: TGTGCCAGCCATATGTCCGGAGGGGGCTCCTACGAGCAGTACTTC; CDR3aa: CASHMSGGGSYEQYF
abundance: many; d_gene: .; v_gene: TRBV3-1; j_gene: TRBJ2-2; CDR3nt: TGTGCCAGCAACTCGAATATCCAACAGGGCACCGGGGAGCTGTTTTTT; CDR3aa: CASNSNIQQGTGELFF
abundance: few; d_gene: .; v_gene: TRBV25-1; j_gene: TRBJ2-6; CDR3nt: TGTGCCAGCAGTGCGCCGGGACCTGGGGCCAACGTCCTGACTTTC; CDR3aa: CASSAPGPGANVLTF
abundance: many; d_gene: TRBD2; v_gene: TRBV12-3/TRBV12-4; j_gene: TRBJ2-1; CDR3nt: TGTGCCAGCAGTGCAGTAGCGGGGGGGCAGGGACTTGAGCAGTTCTTC; CDR3aa: CASSAVAGGQGLEQFF
abundance: many; d_gene: TRBD2; v_gene: TRBV5-1; j_gene: TRBJ2-1; CDR3nt: TGCGCCAGCAGCTCGGGACTAGCGCTTTCCTACAATGAGCAGTTCTTC; CDR3aa: CASSSGLALSYNEQFF
abundance: .; d_gene: .; v_gene: TRBV29-1; j_gene: TRBJ2-5; CDR3nt: TGCAGCGTTGCCCTCGGGGGAGGGGGCACGAAGACCCAGTACTTC; CDR3aa: CSVALGGGGTKTQYF
abundance: few; d_gene: .; v_gene: TRBV7-2; j_gene: TRBJ2-5; CDR3nt: TGTGCCAGCTCCAGGGGACACCAAGAGACCCAGTACTTC; CDR3aa: CASSRGHQETQYF
abundance: .; d_gene: .; v_gene: TRBV10-3; j_gene: TRBJ1-1; CDR3nt: TGTGCCATCAGCACACGTCCGGTGAACACTGAAGCTTTCTTT; CDR3aa: CAISTRPVNTEAFF
abundance: few; d_gene: TRBD2; v_gene: TRBV12-3/TRBV12-4; j_gene: TRBJ2-3; CDR3nt: TGTGCCAGCTGTTTCCCCTTTCCAACCGGGACTAGTAGGTCAGATACGCAGTATTTT; CDR3aa: CASCFPFPTGTSRSDTQYF
abundance: many; d_gene: .; v_gene: TRBV7-8; j_gene: TRBJ2-1; CDR3nt: TGTGCCAGCAGCTGGAATGACGATGAGCAGTTCTTC; CDR3aa: CASSWNDDEQFF
abundance: many; d_gene: TRBD2; v_gene: TRBV5-1; j_gene: TRBJ2-1; CDR3nt: TGCGCCAGCACCACCGTAGGGACTAGCGGGGGACACTCCTACAATGAGCAGTTCTTC; CDR3aa: CASTTVGTSGGHSYNEQFF
abundance: many; d_gene: .; v_gene: TRBV3-1; j_gene: TRBJ1-1; CDR3nt: TGTGCCAGCAGCCAGCCTACACAGGGCTCACCTACCGAAGCTTTCTTT; CDR3aa: CASSQPTQGSPTEAFF
abundance: many; d_gene: .; v_gene: TRBV29-1; j_gene: TRBJ2-5; CDR3nt: TGCAGCGTTGGGGCTGGAAACCAAGAGACCCAGTACTTC; CDR3aa: CSVGAGNQETQYF
abundance: .; d_gene: TRBD2; v_gene: TRBV2; j_gene: TRBJ2-3; CDR3nt: TGTGCCAGCAGGGCAGATCTAGCGGGAGGCCTCTTTTTT; CDR3aa: CASRADLAGGLFF
abundance: .; d_gene: .; v_gene: TRBV7-3; j_gene: TRBJ2-1; CDR3nt: TGTGCCAGCAGCTTAATGTACAGGGAGAAGAATGAGCAGTTCTTC; CDR3aa: CASSLMYREKNEQFF
abundance: .; d_gene: TRBD1; v_gene: TRBV12-3/TRBV12-4; j_gene: TRBJ2-1; CDR3nt: TGTGCCAGCAGTTTAGGGACAGGGGGCGGTGAGCAGTTCTTC; CDR3aa: CASSLGTGGGEQFF
abundance: .; d_gene: .; v_gene: TRBV9; j_gene: TRBJ2-3; CDR3nt: TGTGCCAGCAGCGTAGCTTCCAGGGACACAGATACGCAGTATTTT; CDR3aa: CASSVASRDTDTQYF
abundance: many; d_gene: .; v_gene: TRBV11-1; j_gene: TRBJ2-2; CDR3nt: TGTGCCAGCAGTCCTGGACATGCGAACACCGGGGAGCTGTTTTTT; CDR3aa: CASSPGHANTGELFF
abundance: many; d_gene: .; v_gene: TRBV5-1; j_gene: TRBJ1-1; CDR3nt: TGCGCCAGCAGCTCAAACCTCCCCGGCCCTGAAGCTTTCTTT; CDR3aa: CASSSNLPGPEAFF